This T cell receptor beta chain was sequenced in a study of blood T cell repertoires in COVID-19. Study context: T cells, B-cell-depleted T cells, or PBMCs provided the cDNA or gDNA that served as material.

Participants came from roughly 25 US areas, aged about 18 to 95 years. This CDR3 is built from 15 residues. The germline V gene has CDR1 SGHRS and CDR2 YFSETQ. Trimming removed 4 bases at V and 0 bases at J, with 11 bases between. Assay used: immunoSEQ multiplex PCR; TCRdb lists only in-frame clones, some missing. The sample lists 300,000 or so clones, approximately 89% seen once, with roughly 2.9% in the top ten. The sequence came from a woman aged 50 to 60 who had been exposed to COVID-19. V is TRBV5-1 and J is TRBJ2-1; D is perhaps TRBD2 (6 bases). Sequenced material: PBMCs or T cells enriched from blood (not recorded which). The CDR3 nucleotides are TGCGCCAGCAGCCACCCCGGGGGCTCCTACAATGAGCAGTTCTTC. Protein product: CASSHPGGSYNEQFF.